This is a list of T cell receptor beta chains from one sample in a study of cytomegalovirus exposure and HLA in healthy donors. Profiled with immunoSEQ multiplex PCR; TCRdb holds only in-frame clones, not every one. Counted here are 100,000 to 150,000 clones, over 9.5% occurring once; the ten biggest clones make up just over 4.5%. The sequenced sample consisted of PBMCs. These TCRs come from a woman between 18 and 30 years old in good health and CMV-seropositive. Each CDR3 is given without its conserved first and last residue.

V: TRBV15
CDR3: ATSREKSGYGYT

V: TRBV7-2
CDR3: ASSPHRGADTQY

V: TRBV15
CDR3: ATSSRDRGWGNTEAF

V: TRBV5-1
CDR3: ASSLDSGDNEQF

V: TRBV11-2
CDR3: ASSLWAASTIY

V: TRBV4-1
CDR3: ASSQGLGTDTQY

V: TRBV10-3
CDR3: AISREGGVTEAF

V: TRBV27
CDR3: ASTYLGTSGQETQY

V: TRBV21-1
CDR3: ASSLRRGIGTEAF

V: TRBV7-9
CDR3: GSSQEVRNTEAF

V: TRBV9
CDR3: ASSVGQSYGYT

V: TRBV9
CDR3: ASSGQGGLNTEAF

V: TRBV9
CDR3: ASSVGGEAGTGELF

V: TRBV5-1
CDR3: ASSLSGGPNEQF

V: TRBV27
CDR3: ASSALAGPYNEQF

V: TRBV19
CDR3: ASRNVRFYGDTEAF